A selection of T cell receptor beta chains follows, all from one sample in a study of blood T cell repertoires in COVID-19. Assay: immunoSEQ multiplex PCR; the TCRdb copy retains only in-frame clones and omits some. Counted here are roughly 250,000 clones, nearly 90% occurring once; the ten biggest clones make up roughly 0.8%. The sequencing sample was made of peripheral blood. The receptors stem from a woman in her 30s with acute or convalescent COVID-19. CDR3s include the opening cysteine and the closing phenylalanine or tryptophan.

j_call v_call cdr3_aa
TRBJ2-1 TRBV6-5 CASSRQGAIWDEQFF
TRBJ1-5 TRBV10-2 CASSELAGAQPQHF
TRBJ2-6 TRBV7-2 CASSQRTAGANVLTF
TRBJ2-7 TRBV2 CASRREGPEQYF
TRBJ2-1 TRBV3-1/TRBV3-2 CASSQVQYNEQFF
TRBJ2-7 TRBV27 CASSNRYGTSRYYEQYF
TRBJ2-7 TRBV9 CASSVGAGTSYEQYF
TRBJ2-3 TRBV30 CAWSGLAGSTDTQYF
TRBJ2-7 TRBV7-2 CASSSPSGAYEQYF
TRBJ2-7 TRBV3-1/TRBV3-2 CASSHVLAAYEQYF
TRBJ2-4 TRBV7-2 CASSLAVGLWDIQYF
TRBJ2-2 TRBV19 CASYRLGGTGELFF
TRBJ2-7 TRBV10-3 CAISDRTSGRLGYYEQYF
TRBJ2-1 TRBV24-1 CATSDPSGSLHNEQFF
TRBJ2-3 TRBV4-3 CASKETSGYTDTQYF
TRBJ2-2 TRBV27 CASSPSWMGGAVGTGELFF
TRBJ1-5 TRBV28 CASSLTGGNQPQHF
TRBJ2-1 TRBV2 CASSDPGQYEQFF